This passage covers 9 T cell receptor beta chains from one sample sequenced in a study of blood T cell repertoires in COVID-19. Assay used: immunoSEQ multiplex PCR; TCRdb lists only in-frame clones, some missing. The table records 200,000 or so clones, around 83% of them present only once. The sequencing input was peripheral blood. These receptors were taken from a man aged 50-59 years who had recovered from COVID-19.

The V and J genes are TRBV5-1 and TRBJ2-1; 13 bases are shared with TRBD2. CDR1 SGHRS and CDR2 YFSETQ come from the germline V gene. The V and J ends lost 4 bases and 0 bases, in that order; junction bases with no gene match: 7. The CDR3 length is 18 residues. CDR3 region: CASSQGLAGPSSYNEQFF. The CDR3, as DNA: TGCGCCAGCAGCCAGGGACTAGCGGGACCAAGCTCCTACAATGAGCAGTTCTTC.

The chain combines TRBV14 with TRBJ2-1; D gene ambiguous. Germline lookup yields CDR1 SGHDN and CDR2 FVKESK. This CDR3 is built from 15 residues. V lost 6 bases and J 0 bases, leaving 12 bases between the germline ends. DNA for the CDR3: TGTGCCAGCAGTCCCCGCCGTAGCTCCTACAATGAGCAGTTCTTC. Translating gives CASSPRRSSYNEQFF.

This rearrangement joins TRBV18 to TRBJ2-3; D might be TRBD1 (6 bases). CDR1 and CDR2 (germline): KGHSH, LQKENI. V was cut by 3 bases and J by 6 bases, with 10 bases left in between. The CDR3 length is 13 residues. The CDR3 DNA reads as TGTGCCAGCTCACCGGGACACGGGGATACGCAGTATTTT. This codes for CASSPGHGDTQYF.

This clone has just a few counts. This chain uses TRBV3-1 (or the pseudogene TRBV3-2) with TRBJ1-1; D is ambiguous. This CDR3 contains 12 residues. Germline CDR1 and CDR2: LGHDT and YNNKEL (reference sequence). Trimming took 2 bases from V and 8 from J, leaving 9 bases between them. The CDR3 DNA is TGTGCCAGCAGCCAATCACCGGTGGAAGCTTTCTTT. Its protein is CASSQSPVEAFF.

V is TRBV18 and J is TRBJ2-1, with 9 positions matching TRBD2. Germline CDR1 reads KGHSH; CDR2 reads LQKENI. CDR3 length: 14 residues. The ends lost 3 bases at V and 8 bases at J; junction bases unmatched: 5. The DNA of the CDR3 is TGTGCCAGCTCACCGCCGCGGGAGGGCTATGAGCAGTTCTTC. Its translation: CASSPPREGYEQFF.

The chain joins TRBV6-5 to TRBJ2-7; 7 bases agree with TRBD1. Per germline, CDR1 MNHEY and CDR2 SVGAGI. CDR3 length: 15 residues. After removal of 2 bases from V and 1 base from J, the junction contained 5 bases not matched to a gene. The CDR3, as DNA: TGTGCCAGCAGTTACGCGCCGGGACAGTCCTACGAGCAGTACTTC. It specifies CASSYAPGQSYEQYF.

The V gene is TRBV6-5, the J gene TRBJ2-7, with TRBD2 matching 8 bases. Germline loops: CDR1 MNHEY, CDR2 SVGAGI. J gave up 2 bases and V 7 bases, and 7 bases lay outside the gene matches. The CDR3 loop spans 14 amino acids. The CDR3: CASMRTSGAYEQYF. The CDR3 bases are TGTGCCAGCATGAGAACTAGCGGAGCCTACGAGCAGTACTTC.

This chain uses TRBV29-1 with TRBJ1-1; no clear D. Germline V gives CDR1 SQVTM, CDR2 ANQGSEA. This CDR3 has 13 amino acids. The V and J ends lost 1 base and 1 base respectively, with 7 bases between them. CDR3 DNA sequence: TGCAGCGTTGAAGGAGGGTGGAACACTGAAGCTTTCTTT. Translated: CSVEGGWNTEAFF.

The gene calls are TRBV27 and TRBJ1-1; D perhaps matches TRBD1 (5 bases). Germline CDR1 and CDR2: MNHEY and SMNVEV (reference sequence). V lost 1 base and J lost 6, with 21 bases in between. The CDR3 extends over 17 amino acids. CDR3 amino acids: CASSLYGGGKLSSEAFF. The CDR3 nucleotides read TGTGCCAGCAGTTTATATGGGGGGGGGAAATTGAGTTCTGAAGCTTTCTTT.